These 13 T cell receptor beta chains were sequenced from one sample in a study of CD8 T cells in Susac syndrome. The RNA, about 0.5 to 1 ug, was put through reverse transcription using random hexamers. One entry per CDR3 protein, called by TCRdb with MiXCR from the immunoSEQ multiplex PCR reads. The table has 90,000 to 150,000 distinct CDR3 sequences, less than 95% seen once. Sequenced material: CD8+ T cells from PBMCs. These receptors all come from a human donor in good health.

This chain links TRBV6-2 or TRBV6-3 with TRBJ2-1; D gene uncertain. This CDR3 has 11 amino acids. Trimming left V 6 bases short and J 12 bases short, with 12 bases between. The germline CDR1 and CDR2 sequences are MNHEY and SVGEGT. CDR3 nucleotides: TGTGCCAGCAGCCACGGCCCCGTGCAGTTCTTC. Protein product: CASSHGPVQFF.

The rearrangement links TRBV20-1 to TRBJ2-7; 11 nucleotides match TRBD2. The germline CDR1 and CDR2 sequences are DFQATT and SNEGSKA (reference sequence). The ends lost 3 bases at V and 3 bases at J; junction bases unmatched: 1. CDR3 length: 13 residues. In DNA, the CDR3 is TGCAGTGCTAGCCTAGCGGGAGGCTACGAGCAGTACTTC. Its protein product is CSASLAGGYEQYF.

The rearrangement links TRBV7-6 to TRBJ1-3, with D tentatively TRBD1 (6 bases). V lost 3 bases to trimming and J lost 0 bases, with 12 bases between them. This CDR3 contains 16 residues. Germline CDR1 SGHVS, CDR2 FNYEAQ. CDR3 residues: CASSLGRGTSGNTIYF. CDR3 sequence (DNA): TGTGCCAGCAGCTTGGGGAGGGGGACCTCTGGAAACACCATATATTTT.

V gene TRBV19 combines with J gene TRBJ1-1; D remains ambiguous. V lost 1 base to trimming and J lost 2 bases, with 8 bases between them. The CDR3 spans 14 residues. CDR1 is LNHDA and CDR2 is SQIVND in the germline V gene (reference sequence). The CDR3 DNA is TGTGCCAGTAGTATAGGGGAGGTAAACACTGAAGCTTTCTTT. Protein product: CASSIGEVNTEAFF. The entire variable domain, with the rest obtained from reference TRBV19 and TRBJ1-1, is as follows: DGGITQSPKYLFRKEGQNVTLSCEQNLNHDAMYWYRQDPGQGLRLIYYSQIVNDFQKGDIAEGYSVSREKKESFPLTVTSAQKNPTAFYLCASSIGEVNTEAFFGQGTRLTVV.

This chain links TRBV5-1 with TRBJ2-2; D perhaps matches TRBD1 (6 bases). This CDR3 comprises 15 residues. V gave up 6 bases and J gave up 3 bases, with 15 bases separating them. The V gene's germline CDR1 is SGHRS and CDR2 YFSETQ. CDR3 nucleotides: TGCGCCAGCAACCTTGACACAGGGTACACCGGGGAGCTGTTTTTT. Translation: CASNLDTGYTGELFF.

In this sample, this clonotype turned up once. The V gene is TRBV19, the J gene TRBJ2-7, with 7 bases matching TRBD1. This CDR3 comprises 14 residues. CDR1 and CDR2 (germline): LNHDA, SQIVND (reference sequence). The V segment lost 6 bases and the J segment 3 bases; nucleotides outside the gene matches: 8. CDR3: CASSADRRDYEQYF. CDR3 bases: TGTGCCAGTAGCGCGGACAGGAGAGACTACGAGCAGTACTTC.

V is TRBV19 and J is TRBJ1-5; 10 bases are a match to TRBD1. CDR1 and CDR2 (germline): LNHDA, SQIVND (reference sequence). The CDR3 contains 16 residues. The J segment lost 5 bases and the V segment lost 6 bases, leaving 10 bases of the junction unmatched. Here the CDR3 reads CASSSTRDRGDQPQHF. The CDR3 DNA reads TGTGCCAGTAGCAGTACCCGGGACAGGGGCGATCAGCCCCAGCATTTT.

The rearrangement joins TRBV7-2 to TRBJ2-1; 11 bases match TRBD2. Losses at the gene ends were 1 base for V and 12 bases for J; bases not matched to a gene: 8. The CDR3 extends over 15 amino acids. Germline V gives CDR1 SGHTA, CDR2 FQGNSA. Here the CDR3 DNA reads TGTGCCAGCAGCTTAGAAGGGACTAGCGGTAGAGGGCAGTTCTTC. Its translation: CASSLEGTSGRGQFF. The full variable domain, in which reference TRBV7-2 and TRBJ2-1 provide the parts outside the CDR3, is GAGVSQSPSNKVTEKGKDVELRCDPISGHTALYWYRQSLGQGLEFLIYFQGNSAPDKSGLPSDRFSAERTGGSVSTLTIQRTQQEDSAVYLCASSLEGTSGRGQFFGPGTRLTVL.

The rearrangement uses TRBV30 and TRBJ2-1, with 14 bases aligning to TRBD2. Germline loops: CDR1 GTSNPN, CDR2 SVGIG (reference sequence). Trimming cost V 2 bases and J 3 bases; bases outside gene matches: 12. The CDR3 is made up of 19 amino acids. The CDR3 DNA reads TGTGCCTGGAGTCAGACTAGCGGGAGGGCCAAGATTGGCTACAATGAGCAGTTCTTC. Translating gives CAWSQTSGRAKIGYNEQFF.

The rearrangement uses TRBV10-2 and TRBJ2-3, with TRBD2 identical over 13 bases. This CDR3 has 14 amino acids. Germline CDR1 reads WSHSY; CDR2 reads SAAADI. The V gene end was trimmed by 10 bases and the J gene end by 5 bases; junction bases not matched to a gene: 6. The CDR3 loop reads CATGLAGAEDTQYF. CDR3 coding DNA: TGCGCCACCGGACTAGCGGGGGCGGAAGATACGCAGTATTTT.

The V call is TRBV20-1, the J call TRBJ2-7; 7 nucleotides match TRBD2. This CDR3 spans 15 amino acids. Germline V lookup: CDR1 DFQATT, CDR2 SNEGSKA (reference sequence). The junction had 5 bases not matched to a gene; V was cut back by 0 bases and J by 0 bases. The CDR3 spells CSARDVLASSYEQYF. CDR3 DNA sequence: TGCAGTGCTAGAGATGTACTAGCGAGCTCCTACGAGCAGTACTTC.

The rearrangement joins TRBV7-9 to TRBJ2-7; a weak D match, TRBD1 (7 bases). The CDR3 is made up of 14 amino acids. Germline V gene lookup returns CDR1 SEHNR and CDR2 FQNEAQ (reference sequence). The germline V and J ends were trimmed by 5 bases and 3 bases, with 14 bases remaining between them. The CDR3: CASSRGTEDYEQYF. The CDR3 region has the DNA TGTGCCAGCAGCCGCGGGACAGAGGACTACGAGCAGTACTTC.

The chain is built from TRBV7-8 and TRBJ1-4; D is ambiguous. From germline, CDR1 is SGHVS and CDR2 FQNEAQ. V was cut by 7 bases and J by 0 bases, with 21 bases left in between. This CDR3 region has 18 residues. This CDR3 reads CASTSPHPNGPTNEKLFF. CDR3 nucleotide sequence: TGTGCCAGCACCTCCCCCCACCCGAACGGTCCAACTAATGAAAAACTGTTTTTT.